Shown below are 6 T cell receptor beta chains from a single sample sequenced in a study of OX40 agonist ivuxolimab in advanced cancers. Using immunoSEQ multiplex PCR, the repertoire was profiled, and TCRdb retains in-frame clones only, with some absent. Of about 23,000 clones in the sample, over 70% were seen once. The sequences come from CD4+ or CD8+ T cells sorted from blood, collected in a trial of the OX40 agonist ivuxolimab. The receptors originated from an adult with an advanced solid tumor such as melanoma, head and neck, liver or kidney cancer.

This clone was counted a few times. CDR3 protein: CASNWGNQPQHF. The DNA of the CDR3 is TGTGCCAGTAACTGGGGCAATCAGCCCCAGCATTTT. This rearrangement joins TRBV19 to TRBJ1-5; D gene uncertain. The CDR3 has 12 amino acids. V lost 7 bases and J lost 2, with 6 bases in between. Germline values: CDR1 LNHDA, CDR2 SQIVND (reference sequence).

The chain employs TRBV7-2 and TRBJ2-7, with D unresolved. The V gene's germline CDR1 is SGHTA and CDR2 FQGNSA. The CDR3 has 14 amino acids. V was cut by 6 bases and J by 5 bases, with 17 bases left in between. The CDR3, as DNA: TGTGCCAGCAGTATCACGACATACGCCCACGAGCAGTACTTC. It translates to CASSITTYAHEQYF.

This clone is termed medium-sized. The chain is built from TRBV19 and TRBJ2-2; D is uncertain. Germline V gives CDR1 LNHDA, CDR2 SQIVND (reference sequence). Trimming stripped 7 bases from V and 2 bases from J, with 8 bases between. The CDR3 has 13 residues. For the CDR3, the DNA is TGTGCCAGTACCGAACCTAACACCGGGGAGCTGTTTTTT. This encodes CASTEPNTGELFF. The variable domain in full, with the rest retrieved from reference TRBV19 and TRBJ2-2, is DGGITQSPKYLFRKEGQNVTLSCEQNLNHDAMYWYRQDPGQGLRLIYYSQIVNDFQKGDIAEGYSVSREKKESFPLTVTSAQKNPTAFYLCASTEPNTGELFFGEGSRLTVL.

The CDR3 spells CASSQEGAGYSYEQYF. The CDR3 DNA is TGCGCCAGCAGCCAAGAAGGGGCAGGGTACTCCTACGAGCAGTACTTC. V and J are TRBV4-3 and TRBJ2-7; weak D call: TRBD1 (5 bases). In germline, CDR1 is LGHNA, CDR2 YSLEER. V was cut by 0 bases and J by 0 bases, with 12 bases left in between. This CDR3 spans 16 amino acids.

The chain links TRBV12-5 to TRBJ2-1, with 12 bases lining up with TRBD2. The length of the CDR3 is 19 residues. Trimming cost V 5 bases and J 1 base; bases outside gene matches: 12. CDR1 and CDR2 (germline): LGHNT, FRNRAP. The CDR3 region is CASGQASWTSGTSYNEQFF. The CDR3 region has the DNA TGTGCTAGTGGTCAAGCTTCCTGGACTAGCGGGACTTCCTACAATGAGCAGTTCTTC.

This chain links TRBV19 with TRBJ2-7; 7 bases agree with TRBD1. CDR3 length: 15 amino acids. J gave up 5 bases and V 6 bases, and 13 bases lay outside the gene matches. Germline assignment: CDR1 LNHDA and CDR2 SQIVND (reference sequence). This chain's CDR3 is CASSLQGQDIHEQYF. CDR3 DNA: TGTGCCAGTAGCCTCCAAGGACAGGACATCCACGAGCAGTACTTC.